This is a list of T cell receptor beta chains from one sample in a study of shared clonotypes between healthy human individuals. Only in-frame clones appear in the TCRdb table, and some are missing; sequencing was by immunoSEQ multiplex PCR. The profile shows roughly 700,000 clones, less than 95% of them singletons. Sequenced material: memory CD8+ T cells from PBMCs. These receptors were taken from a man younger than 30 in good health. Some clones in this sample may be carry-over from other donors' samples. CDR3s include the opening cysteine and the closing phenylalanine or tryptophan. D genes are given only for firm matches. Size is stated for part of the rows, as once, few or many counts, or as a class when the clone is expanded.

v_gene,abundance,j_gene,d_gene,CDR3nt,CDR3aa
TRBV11-2,NA,TRBJ1-4,TRBD1,TGTGCCAGCAGCTGGGACAGAACAACTAATGAAAAACTGTTTTTT,CASSWDRTTNEKLFF
TRBV7-7,NA,TRBJ2-1,TRBD2,TGTGCCAGCAGCTTATACCCTAGCGGGAGTGTGAATGAGCAGTTCTTC,CASSLYPSGSVNEQFF
TRBV5-4,NA,TRBJ2-7,TRBD2,TGTGCCAGCAGCCATAGAGCGGGAGAAGGCGAGGAGCAGTACTTC,CASSHRAGEGEEQYF
TRBV25-1,NA,TRBJ2-5,NA,TGTGCCAGCAGTGAATATTTAACCCTAGAGACCCAGTACTTC,CASSEYLTLETQYF
TRBV14,NA,TRBJ2-7,NA,TGTGCCAGCAGCCAAGGTTTCCAGAGACGCTCCTACGAGCAGTACTTC,CASSQGFQRRSYEQYF
TRBV27,NA,TRBJ1-1,NA,TGTGCCAGCAGTCCATTGGGGGTGAACACTGAAGCTTTCTTT,CASSPLGVNTEAFF
TRBV28,NA,TRBJ2-6,NA,TGTGCCAGCAGTTTCGGGTGGGGAGGTTTCTCCGGGGCCAACGTCCTGACTTTC,CASSFGWGGFSGANVLTF
TRBV28,NA,TRBJ2-5,TRBD1,TGTGCCAGCAGTCAGACAGGGGGGGAGGAGACCCAGTACTTC,CASSQTGGEETQYF
TRBV30,NA,TRBJ1-6,NA,TGTGCCTGGAGTGAGGGTCTCGATTCACCCCTCCACTTT,CAWSEGLDSPLHF
TRBV11-2,once,TRBJ2-5,NA,TGTGCCAGCAGCCCTCCTCGGGGAGGGGGAGAAGAGACCCAGTACTTC,CASSPPRGGGEETQYF
TRBV5-6,NA,TRBJ1-1,TRBD1,TGTGCCAGCAGCCGACAGGGATCAACTGAAGCTTTCTTT,CASSRQGSTEAFF